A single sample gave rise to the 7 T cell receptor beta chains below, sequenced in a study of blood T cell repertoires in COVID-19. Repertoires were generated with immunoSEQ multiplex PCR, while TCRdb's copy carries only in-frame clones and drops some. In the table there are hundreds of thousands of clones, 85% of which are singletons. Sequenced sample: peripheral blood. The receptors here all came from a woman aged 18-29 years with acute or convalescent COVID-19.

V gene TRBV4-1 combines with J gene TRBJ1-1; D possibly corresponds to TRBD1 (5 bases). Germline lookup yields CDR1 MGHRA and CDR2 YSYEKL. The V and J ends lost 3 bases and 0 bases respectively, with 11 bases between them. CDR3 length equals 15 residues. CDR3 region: CASSHPDRLNTEAFF. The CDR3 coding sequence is TGCGCCAGCAGCCACCCAGACAGATTGAACACTGAAGCTTTCTTT.

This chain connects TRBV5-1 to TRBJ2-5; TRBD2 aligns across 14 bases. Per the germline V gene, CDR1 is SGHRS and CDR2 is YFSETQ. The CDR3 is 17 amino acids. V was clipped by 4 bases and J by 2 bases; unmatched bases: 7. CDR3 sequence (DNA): TGCGCCAGCAGCACCGGACTAGCGGGAGGTTTTCAAGAGACCCAGTACTTC. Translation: CASSTGLAGGFQETQYF.

The CDR3, as DNA: TGTGCCAGCAGTTATGTCGGGGAAGAATCACCCCTCCACTTT. It codes for CASSYVGEESPLHF. This sequence joins TRBV27 and TRBJ1-6; D unresolved. Germline CDR1 is MNHEY and CDR2 is SMNVEV (reference sequence). The CDR3 spans 14 residues. V lost 4 bases and J lost 10, with 14 bases in between.

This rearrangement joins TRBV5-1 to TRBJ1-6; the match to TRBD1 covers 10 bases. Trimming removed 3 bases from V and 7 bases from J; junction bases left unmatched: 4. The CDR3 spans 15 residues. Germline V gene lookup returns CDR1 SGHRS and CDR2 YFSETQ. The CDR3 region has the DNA TGCGCCAGCAGCTACGGGGACAGGGGAAATTCACCCCTCCACTTT. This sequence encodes CASSYGDRGNSPLHF.

CDR3 amino acids: CASSLRKRGGFQETQYF. DNA for the CDR3: TGCGCCAGCAGCTTGAGGAAGCGGGGGGGGTTCCAAGAGACCCAGTACTTC. This chain links TRBV5-1 with TRBJ2-5; 10 nucleotides align to TRBD2. CDR1 SGHRS and CDR2 YFSETQ come from the germline V gene. This CDR3 region has 17 residues. Trimming at V came to 1 base and at J to 1 base, leaving 7 bases not matched to a gene.

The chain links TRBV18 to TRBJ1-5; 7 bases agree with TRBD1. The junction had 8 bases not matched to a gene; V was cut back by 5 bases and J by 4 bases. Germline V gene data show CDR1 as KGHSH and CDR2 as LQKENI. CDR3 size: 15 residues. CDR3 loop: CASSAEQGRNQPQHF. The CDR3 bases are TGTGCCAGCTCAGCCGAACAGGGGAGGAATCAGCCCCAGCATTTT. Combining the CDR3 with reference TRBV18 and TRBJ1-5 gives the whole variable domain NAGVMQNPRHLVRRRGQEARLRCSPMKGHSHVYWYRQLPEEGLKFMVYLQKENIIDESGMPKERFSAEFPKEGPSILRIQQVVRGDSAAYFCASSAEQGRNQPQHFGDGTRLSIL.

CDR3 region: CASSTGQSNQPQHF. The CDR3 DNA reads as TGTGCCAGCTCAACTGGACAGAGCAATCAGCCCCAGCATTTT. V is TRBV18 and J is TRBJ1-5; a weak D match, TRBD1 (6 bases). Trimming removed 5 bases at V and 1 base at J, with 9 bases between. CDR1 KGHSH and CDR2 LQKENI come from the germline V gene. The CDR3 covers 14 residues.